These T cell receptor beta chains were read from a single sample in a study of cytomegalovirus exposure and HLA in healthy donors. The repertoire was sequenced with immunoSEQ multiplex PCR; TCRdb's copy has only in-frame clones and lacks some. The sample has 90,000 or so clones, approximately 85% seen once. Sequences were obtained from PBMCs. The receptors derive from a man younger than 45 in good health and CMV-seropositive. Both conserved end residues are part of each CDR3. Fields, in order: D gene, J gene, clone size, V gene, CDR3 protein, CDR3 DNA. A D gene is named only where the DNA matches it firmly. Expanded clones get a size class; other rows say once, few or many, or leave the size out.

>TRBD1|TRBJ2-5|.|TRBV5-1
CASSYWDRVGETQYF
TGCGCCAGCAGCTACTGGGACAGGGTAGGGGAGACCCAGTACTTC
>TRBD1|TRBJ1-1|.|TRBV4-2
CASSQSTGVTEAFF
TGTGCCAGCAGCCAATCGACAGGGGTCACTGAAGCTTTCTTT
>TRBD1|TRBJ2-7|.|TRBV7-2
CASSPSVPISTGGSSEQYF
TGTGCCAGCAGCCCCAGCGTTCCAATTTCGACAGGGGGCTCTAGCGAGCAGTACTTC
>.|TRBJ2-3|.|TRBV7-2
CASSLAIRSGEIGTQYF
TGTGCCAGCAGCTTAGCAATCCGGTCGGGAGAGATCGGTACGCAGTATTTT
>TRBD2|TRBJ2-6|.|TRBV19
CASHGLGGENGANVLTF
TGTGCCAGCCACGGGCTGGGGGGGGAGAACGGGGCCAACGTCCTGACTTTC
>TRBD2|TRBJ2-1|.|TRBV27
CASSLWTSSYNEQFF
TGTGCCAGCAGTTTATGGACTAGCAGCTACAATGAGCAGTTCTTC
>.|TRBJ2-6|.|TRBV7-2
CASSLAHISGANVLTF
TGTGCCAGCAGCTTAGCGCACATCTCTGGGGCCAACGTCCTGACTTTC
>.|TRBJ2-7|.|TRBV10-3
CAISVTDWSYEQYF
TGTGCCATCAGTGTCACGGACTGGTCCTACGAGCAGTACTTC
>TRBD2|TRBJ2-1|few|TRBV25-1
CASSDIDGPSGRYEQFF
TGTGCCAGCAGTGACATAGACGGTCCTAGCGGGAGATATGAGCAGTTCTTC
>.|TRBJ2-7|.|TRBV5-6
CASSSGLVSGNEQYF
TGTGCCAGCAGCTCCGGACTCGTGAGTGGCAACGAGCAGTACTTC
>.|TRBJ2-7|.|TRBV27
CASSSHRIYEQYF
TGTGCCAGCAGTTCCCACAGGATCTACGAGCAGTACTTC
>TRBD1|TRBJ1-2|.|TRBV14
CASSQGTGVGGYTF
TGTGCCAGCAGCCAAGGGACAGGAGTAGGTGGCTACACCTTC
>.|TRBJ1-4|.|TRBV18
CASSPLDKALEKLFF
TGTGCCAGCTCACCACTGGACAAGGCCCTAGAAAAACTGTTTTTT
>TRBD1|TRBJ1-2|.|TRBV15
CATSRGSFGRTGGDGYTF
TGTGCCACCAGCAGAGGATCATTCGGCCGGACAGGGGGTGATGGCTACACCTTC
>.|TRBJ1-1|.|TRBV25-1
CASKKTANTEAFF
TGTGCCAGCAAGAAGACAGCGAACACTGAAGCTTTCTTT
>TRBD2|TRBJ2-7|once|TRBV6-6
CASSYSVRLANYEQYF
TGTGCCAGCAGTTACTCGGTGAGACTAGCGAATTACGAGCAGTACTTC
>.|TRBJ1-1|few|TRBV28
CASSSAGTTEAFF
TGTGCCAGCAGTTCGGCGGGGACGACTGAAGCTTTCTTT
>.|TRBJ1-5|.|TRBV27
CASSLGAWGDQPQHF
TGTGCCAGCAGTTTAGGCGCGTGGGGGGATCAGCCCCAGCATTTT
>.|TRBJ1-2|.|TRBV5-6
CASSLASGGYTF
TGTGCCAGCAGCTTGGCGAGTGGTGGCTACACCTTC
>TRBD1|TRBJ1-2|few|TRBV18
CASSPSGTGLLVYGYTF
TGTGCCAGCTCACCATCCGGGACAGGGCTACTAGTCTATGGCTACACCTTC
>TRBD2|TRBJ2-1|.|TRBV27
CASSSWTSGSGDEQFF
TGTGCCAGCAGTTCGTGGACTAGCGGGAGTGGCGATGAGCAGTTCTTC
>TRBD2|TRBJ2-1|.|TRBV5-4
CASSLAGRESRNEQFF
TGTGCCAGCAGCTTGGCGGGGCGGGAGTCTCGCAATGAGCAGTTCTTC
>TRBD1|TRBJ1-1|.|TRBV28
CASSLFAGTGGLNTEAFF
TGTGCCAGCAGTTTATTCGCCGGGACAGGGGGGCTGAACACTGAAGCTTTCTTT
>TRBD2|TRBJ2-1|.|TRBV10-2
CASNWREGTYNEQFF
TGCGCCAGCAATTGGAGGGAGGGTACATACAATGAGCAGTTCTTC
>.|TRBJ2-1|.|TRBV12-5
CASGSRSSYNEQFF
TGTGCTAGTGGGTCGAGGAGCTCCTACAATGAGCAGTTCTTC
>TRBD2|TRBJ2-5|.|TRBV5-1
CASSLGTSGSQETQYF
TGCGCCAGCAGCCTCGGGACTAGCGGGTCCCAAGAGACCCAGTACTTC
>.|TRBJ1-1|.|TRBV19
CASSVNLWGDTEAFF
TGTGCCAGTAGTGTAAACCTCTGGGGAGACACTGAAGCTTTCTTT
>.|TRBJ2-7|few|TRBV7-9
CASSPRLVPEQYF
TGTGCCAGCAGCCCCAGACTAGTTCCCGAGCAGTACTTC
>.|TRBJ1-5|.|TRBV10-1
CASSESRQPQHF
TGCGCCAGCAGTGAGTCGCGGCAGCCCCAGCATTTT
>TRBD1|TRBJ1-5|.|TRBV18
CASSRTGDSNQPQHF
TGTGCCAGCTCCCGGACAGGGGATAGCAATCAGCCCCAGCATTTT
>.|TRBJ2-1|.|TRBV20-1
CSARAVNEQFF
TGCAGTGCTAGAGCTGTAAATGAGCAGTTCTTC
>TRBD2|TRBJ2-5|.|TRBV18
CASSRTGTSGRRETQYF
TGTGCCAGCTCACGAACCGGGACTAGCGGTCGGAGGGAGACCCAGTACTTC
>TRBD1|TRBJ1-4|.|TRBV7-9
CSSSRLGTGGTNEKLFF
TGTTCCAGCAGCCGATTAGGGACAGGGGGAACTAATGAAAAACTGTTTTTT
>.|TRBJ2-7|.|TRBV21-1
CASSITGGPLGEQYF
TGTGCCAGCAGCATCACAGGGGGCCCTCTTGGCGAGCAGTACTTC
>.|TRBJ2-7|.|TRBV18
CASSTTGGYEQYF
TGTGCCAGCTCAACGACAGGAGGCTACGAGCAGTACTTC
>.|TRBJ1-3|.|TRBV5-1
CASSPSGGYGNTIYF
TGCGCCAGCAGCCCATCTGGAGGGTATGGAAACACCATATATTTT
>TRBD1|TRBJ1-2|.|TRBV27
CASSLDSTLRTGEGYGYTF
TGTGCCAGCAGTTTGGACTCGACTCTCCGGACAGGGGAGGGCTATGGCTACACCTTC
>.|TRBJ2-7|few|TRBV4-3
CASSQASGLSYEQYF
TGCGCCAGCAGCCAAGCGTCAGGGTTGTCCTACGAGCAGTACTTC